Described below is a single T cell receptor (beta chain) sequence and its context. Its antigen is not identified. Sequencing was performed with immunoSEQ multiplex PCR; in TCRdb, only in-frame clones are kept and a portion is missing. Of over 45,000 clones listed, over 60% are singletons. This sample was included in a study of vaccination effects on CD4 cells after COVID-19. Study-level background: Before sequencing took place, the ViraFEST assay used viral peptide pools to expand antigen-specific CD4+ T cells.

V trimming: 2 bases; J trimming: 0 bases; junction bases outside the gene matches: 4. Germline lookup yields CDR1 SGHRS and CDR2 YFSETQ. The CDR3 covers 15 residues. Having been cultured for 10 days, the cells underwent CD4+ T cell isolation. The source of this sequence is a human donor who received a COVID-19 vaccine. V gene TRBV5-1 combines with J gene TRBJ2-5, with 7 bases identical to TRBD2. The sequencing used CD4+ T cells from PBMCs cultured without peptide, collected before COVID-19 vaccination. The CDR3 sequence is CASSLAGTNQETQYF. The CDR3 coding sequence is TGCGCCAGCAGCTTAGCCGGGACTAACCAAGAGACCCAGTACTTC.